One sample yielded the 26 T cell receptor beta chains listed below, sequenced in a study of OX40 agonist ivuxolimab in advanced cancers. Profiling relied on immunoSEQ multiplex PCR, and the TCRdb table lists in-frame clones only, not all of them. The sample includes 60,000 to 75,000 clones, about four fifths of them seen just once. The material was CD4+ or CD8+ T cells sorted from blood, obtained in a trial of the OX40 agonist ivuxolimab. Receptor source: an adult with an advanced solid tumor such as melanoma, head and neck, liver or kidney cancer.

The rearrangement uses TRBV19 and TRBJ2-2; 8 bases map to TRBD1. Trimming took 5 bases from V and 1 from J; bases not matched to a gene: 3. This CDR3 has 15 amino acids. CDR1 and CDR2 (germline): LNHDA, SQIVND (reference sequence). The CDR3 DNA reads TGTGCCAGTAGTGACAGGGGAGGGAACACCGGGGAGCTGTTTTTT. The encoded protein is CASSDRGGNTGELFF.

The chain links TRBV11-2 to TRBJ2-7; 8 bases match TRBD1. This CDR3 comprises 17 residues. With 1 base clipped from V and 1 base from J, the junction kept 9 bases outside the gene matches. From germline, CDR1 is SGHAT and CDR2 FQNNGV. The CDR3 DNA sequence: TGTGCCAGCAGCTTAGGCCCAAAGACAGGGGAATCCTACGAGCAGTACTTC. Amino acid sequence: CASSLGPKTGESYEQYF. The whole variable domain, filled in from reference TRBV11-2 and TRBJ2-7, reads EAGVAQSPRYKIIEKRQSVAFWCNPISGHATLYWYQQILGQGPKLLIQFQNNGVVDDSQLPKDRFSAERLKGVDSTLKIQPAKLEDSAVYLCASSLGPKTGESYEQYFGPGTRLTVT.

This clone was observed a single time. The rearrangement joins TRBV5-1 to TRBJ2-7; D possibly uses TRBD1 or TRBD2 (5 bases each). The germline V and J ends were trimmed by 1 base and 2 bases, with 10 bases remaining between them. The CDR3 has 14 residues. Germline CDR1 reads SGHRS; CDR2 reads YFSETQ. The CDR3 sequence: CASSLTRGPYEQYF. The CDR3 region has the DNA TGCGCCAGCAGCTTGACTAGGGGCCCCTACGAGCAGTACTTC.

This rearrangement joins TRBV5-1 to TRBJ2-1, with D unclear. Germline V gene data show CDR1 as SGHRS and CDR2 as YFSETQ. The CDR3 spans 13 residues. V lost 1 base and J 6 bases, leaving 8 bases between the germline ends. DNA for the CDR3: TGCGCCAGCAGCTTGAGTGGGGTCAATGAGCAGTTCTTC. Translation: CASSLSGVNEQFF.

The chain couples TRBV5-6 to TRBJ2-1; 10 nucleotides match TRBD2. Trimming removed 0 bases from V and 6 bases from J; junction bases left unmatched: 6. This CDR3 has 16 residues. Germline values: CDR1 SGHDT, CDR2 YYEEEE. The CDR3 DNA is TGTGCCAGCAGCTTGGGGCTAGCGGGGGCACTCAATGAGCAGTTCTTC. Residues: CASSLGLAGALNEQFF.

The chain combines TRBV6-4 with TRBJ2-7, with 10 bases fitting TRBD1. This CDR3 spans 15 amino acids. From germline, CDR1 is MRHNA and CDR2 SNTAGT. The V segment lost 4 bases and the J segment 2 bases; nucleotides outside the gene matches: 5. In nucleotides, the CDR3 is TGTGCCAGCAGTGTTAGGGGACAGGGGCCCTACGAGCAGTACTTC. Amino acid sequence: CASSVRGQGPYEQYF.

The chain is built from TRBV7-2 and TRBJ1-5; 7 nucleotides match TRBD1. J lost 1 base, V lost 5 bases, and 5 bases had no gene match. This CDR3 has 15 amino acids. The V gene's germline CDR1 is SGHTA and CDR2 FQGNSA. The CDR3 loop is CASSPGQVSNQPQHF. The CDR3 DNA follows: TGTGCCAGCAGCCCCGGACAGGTCAGCAATCAGCCCCAGCATTTT.

The chain joins TRBV5-6 to TRBJ1-2; D not resolved. The CDR3 sequence is 15 residues long. CDR1 is SGHDT and CDR2 is YYEEEE in the germline V gene. V gave up 0 bases and J gave up 0 bases, with 9 bases separating them. CDR3 sequence: CASSLDIGANYGYTF. Here the CDR3 DNA reads TGTGCCAGCAGCTTGGACATCGGAGCTAACTATGGCTACACCTTC. Together with reference TRBV5-6 and TRBJ1-2, the CDR3 gives the full variable domain: DAGVTQSPTHLIKTRGQQVTLRCSPKSGHDTVSWYQQALGQGPQFIFQYYEEEERQRGNFPDRFSGHQFPNYSSELNVNALLLGDSALYLCASSLDIGANYGYTFGSGTRLTVV.

This chain connects TRBV6-5 to TRBJ2-7; 10 bases fit TRBD1. The V segment lost 5 bases and the J segment 5 bases; nucleotides outside the gene matches: 9. CDR1 is MNHEY and CDR2 is SVGAGI in the germline V gene. The CDR3 loop spans 15 amino acids. The CDR3 DNA is TGTGCCAGCAGTCGAAAACGGGACAGGGGCAACGAGCAGTACTTC. Protein: CASSRKRDRGNEQYF.

V is TRBV4-1 and J is TRBJ2-1, with 13 bases fitting TRBD2. The V gene's germline CDR1 is MGHRA and CDR2 YSYEKL. The V segment lost 7 bases and the J segment 8 bases; nucleotides outside the gene matches: 17. This CDR3 is 18 amino acids long. The CDR3 is CASTHLATSGGTPHEQFF. The CDR3 DNA sequence: TGCGCCAGCACTCACCTCGCGACTAGCGGGGGGACCCCCCATGAGCAGTTCTTC.

This clone was counted once. V gene TRBV6-5 combines with J gene TRBJ2-2; D gene unclear. The CDR3 runs 13 residues. The ends were cut back, 5 bases at V and 3 bases at J, with 7 bases in the middle. CDR1 is MNHEY and CDR2 is SVGAGI in the germline V gene. CDR3 amino acids: CASSGWDTGELFF. The CDR3 DNA follows: TGTGCCAGCAGTGGGTGGGACACCGGGGAGCTGTTTTTT.

V gene TRBV5-1 combines with J gene TRBJ2-5; D may be TRBD1 or TRBD2 (5 bases each). The CDR3 has 16 amino acids. Trimming took 4 bases from V and 5 from J, leaving 21 bases between them. Germline V gene sequence: CDR1 SGHRS, CDR2 YFSETQ. The CDR3 sequence is CASSLRDADGAETQYF. CDR3 DNA: TGCGCCAGCAGCCTCCGGGACGCCGACGGAGCTGAGACCCAGTACTTC.

This clone was detected ten times or more. This sequence joins TRBV7-9 and TRBJ2-1, with D unclear. Germline V gene lookup returns CDR1 SEHNR and CDR2 FQNEAQ (reference sequence). The germline V and J ends were trimmed by 2 bases and 0 bases, with 8 bases remaining between them. The CDR3 length is 15 residues. The CDR3 protein is CASSLTASSYNEQFF. The CDR3 DNA reads TGTGCCAGCAGCTTAACCGCGAGCTCCTACAATGAGCAGTTCTTC. The whole variable domain, filled in from reference TRBV7-9 and TRBJ2-1, reads DTGVSQNPRHKITKRGQNVTFRCDPISEHNRLYWYRQTLGQGPEFLTYFQNEAQLEKSRLLSDRFSAERPKGSFSTLEIQRTEQGDSAMYLCASSLTASSYNEQFFGPGTRLTVL.

The CDR3 protein is CASKDSGGAETQYF. In nucleotides, the CDR3 is TGTGCCAGCAAAGACAGCGGGGGGGCAGAGACCCAGTACTTC. The chain uses TRBV25-1 and TRBJ2-5, with 10 bases lining up with TRBD2. Trimming at V came to 7 bases and at J to 4 bases, leaving 6 bases not matched to a gene. The CDR3 runs to 14 residues. CDR1 and CDR2 from the germline V gene are MGHDK and SYGVNS.

The J gene is TRBJ2-5, the V gene TRBV5-1; 10 positions match TRBD1. The CDR3 covers 15 residues. V was clipped by 4 bases and J by 1 base; unmatched bases: 4. Germline CDR1 reads SGHRS; CDR2 reads YFSETQ. This CDR3 is CASSRRTGGQETQYF. The CDR3 region has the DNA TGCGCCAGCAGCCGCAGGACAGGGGGCCAAGAGACCCAGTACTTC.

There are a few counts of this clone. The J gene is TRBJ1-1, the V gene TRBV6-5; D call uncertain. V was shortened by 0 bases and J by 6 bases, with 14 bases between the two germline ends. CDR3 length equals 15 residues. CDR1 is MNHEY and CDR2 is SVGAGI in the germline V gene. The CDR3 region has the DNA TGTGCCAGCAGTTACTCGAATAAAGGGAGGTCTGAAGCTTTCTTT. This sequence encodes CASSYSNKGRSEAFF.

The chain's CDR3 is CASSYRDRALHF. CDR3 coding DNA: TGTGCCAGCAGTTACAGGGACAGGGCCCTCCACTTT. This chain joins TRBV6-5 and TRBJ1-6, with TRBD1 identical over 9 bases. Per germline, CDR1 MNHEY and CDR2 SVGAGI. The CDR3 extends over 12 amino acids. With 2 bases clipped from V and 14 bases from J, the junction kept 1 base outside the gene matches.

V gene TRBV2 combines with J gene TRBJ2-5; no firm D call. Deletions cut 7 bases from V and 9 bases from J, with 12 bases between. Germline V lookup: CDR1 SNHLY, CDR2 FYNNEI. This CDR3 comprises 11 residues. CDR3 sequence (DNA): TGTGCCAGCATGGGCGGTCGGGCCCAGTACTTC. This encodes CASMGGRAQYF.

This clone appeared once. This rearrangement joins TRBV29-1 to TRBJ1-2; no clear D. CDR1 is SQVTM and CDR2 is ANQGSEA in the germline V gene. Trimming took 2 bases from V and 7 from J, leaving 8 bases between them. CDR3 length equals 11 residues. The DNA for the CDR3 is TGCAGCGTTGAACGAGGAAGTGGCTACACCTTC. It codes for CSVERGSGYTF.

This clone was seen a few times. The chain employs TRBV9 and TRBJ2-2; D is undetermined. The V end lost 0 bases, the J end lost 6 bases, and 6 bases lay between the germline ends. This CDR3 contains 13 residues. The germline V gene has CDR1 SGDLS and CDR2 YYNGEE. The CDR3 here is CASSVASPGELFF. The CDR3 nucleotides are TGTGCCAGCAGCGTAGCGAGTCCCGGGGAGCTGTTTTTT.

By proportion, this clone is medium-sized (0.01 to 0.1%). The chain combines TRBV7-9 with TRBJ2-1, with 14 bases matching TRBD2. After removal of 3 bases from V and 0 bases from J, the junction contained 4 bases not matched to a gene. The CDR3 is 18 amino acids. CDR1 and CDR2 from the germline V gene are SEHNR and FQNEAQ (reference sequence). Here the CDR3 DNA reads TGTGCCAGCAGCTTGGGACTAGCGGGGGCGAGCTCCTACAATGAGCAGTTCTTC. It encodes CASSLGLAGASSYNEQFF.

The rearrangement links TRBV5-1 to TRBJ1-5; TRBD1 might be the D (6 bases). Trimming stripped 1 base from V and 2 bases from J, with 22 bases between. Germline values: CDR1 SGHRS, CDR2 YFSETQ. This CDR3 is 19 amino acids long. CDR3 bases: TGCGCCAGCAGCTTGCATACCAGGGGATTCCCCGTACGCAATCAGCCCCAGCATTTT. Protein product: CASSLHTRGFPVRNQPQHF.

The rearrangement links TRBV5-1 to TRBJ2-7; D perhaps matches TRBD2 (5 bases). CDR1 is SGHRS and CDR2 is YFSETQ in the germline V gene. This CDR3 contains 12 residues. V was shortened by 5 bases and J by 2 bases, with 8 bases between the two germline ends. CDR3 bases: TGCGCCAGCAGGGGAGAGGCCTACGAGCAGTACTTC. Protein sequence: CASRGEAYEQYF.

The chain has TRBV28 and TRBJ1-5, with D perhaps matching TRBD1 (6 bases). Germline CDR1 and CDR2: MDHEN and SYDVKM. The CDR3 is 14 residues long. The CDR3: CGGAGVGSNQPQHF. CDR3 DNA sequence: TGTGGGGGAGCAGGGGTGGGAAGCAATCAGCCCCAGCATTTT.

The chain recombines TRBV19 with TRBJ2-5; D is unresolved. The V and J ends lost 4 bases and 3 bases respectively, with 6 bases between them. Germline V lookup: CDR1 LNHDA, CDR2 SQIVND (reference sequence). This CDR3 is 12 amino acids long. The CDR3 here is CASSNQKETQYF. The DNA of the CDR3 is TGTGCCAGTAGTAATCAGAAAGAGACCCAGTACTTC.

The rearrangement uses TRBV6-5 and TRBJ1-5, with 7 bases aligning to TRBD1. This CDR3 is built from 15 residues. V dropped 10 bases and J dropped 0; count of bases not matched to a gene: 9. The germline gives CDR1 MNHEY, CDR2 SVGAGI. DNA of the CDR3: TGTGCCACCCGGGACAGACGCTATAGCAATCAGCCCCAGCATTTT. Residues: CATRDRRYSNQPQHF.